These T cell receptor beta chains were read from a single sample in a study of blood T cells in healthy people across ages. In TCRdb, the 5' RACE reads were re-called with MiXCR into one record per CDR3 protein. The table lists more than 650,000 distinct CDR3 sequences, approximately 24% of them singletons. The sample was also reused in another study, on T cells of mothers and their children.

The sample was blood. All receptors come from a boy younger than 18 in good health. The CDR3 runs from the conserved cysteine through the conserved F or W. The order of the fields is V gene, J gene, clone size, D gene, CDR3 protein, CDR3 DNA. A D gene is named only where the DNA matches it firmly. Some rows mark clone size as missing; the rest say once, few, many or name a class of expanded clone.

TRBV7-8	TRBJ2-1	-	-	CASSQYLGELGRHEQFF	TGTGCCAGCAGCCAGTATTTAGGGGAATTAGGGAGGCATGAGCAGTTCTTC
TRBV20-1	TRBJ2-1	-	-	CSANREALSYNEQFF	TGCAGTGCTAACAGGGAAGCCCTCTCCTACAATGAGCAGTTCTTC
TRBV20-1	TRBJ2-5	few	-	CSAWNIGETQYF	TGCAGTGCTTGGAACATTGGTGAGACCCAGTACTTC
TRBV10-2	TRBJ2-5	few	TRBD2	CASRTSGGPQETQYF	TGCGCCAGCAGGACTAGCGGGGGGCCCCAAGAGACCCAGTACTTC
TRBV5-1	TRBJ1-5	-	-	CASSQQGGDQPQHF	TGCGCCAGCAGCCAACAGGGAGGAGATCAGCCCCAGCATTTT
TRBV28	TRBJ1-1	-	-	CASSLSSPGSGAFF	TGTGCCAGCAGTTTATCTTCCCCAGGTTCTGGAGCTTTCTTT
TRBV5-1	TRBJ2-7	-	-	CASSLAQVDNEQYF	TGCGCCAGCAGCTTGGCCCAGGTGGACAACGAGCAGTACTTC
TRBV10-3	TRBJ2-6	-	-	CAISESSGANVLTF	TGTGCCATCAGTGAGTCTAGTGGGGCCAACGTCCTGACTTTC
TRBV29-1	TRBJ2-5	-	-	CSVEERTAGVEFF	TGCAGCGTTGAAGAGAGGACGGCAGGGGTCGAGTTCTTC
TRBV27	TRBJ1-2	-	-	CASSFRPNYGYTF	TGTGCCAGCAGTTTCCGGCCTAACTATGGCTACACCTTC
TRBV11-3	TRBJ2-1	few	TRBD1	CASSPQGASEQFF	TGTGCCAGCAGCCCGCAGGGGGCTAGTGAGCAGTTCTTC
TRBV19	TRBJ2-7	few	-	CASSPWMSSYEQYF	TGTGCCAGTAGTCCCTGGATGAGCTCCTACGAGCAGTACTTC
TRBV19	TRBJ1-6	few	-	CASSASKAAYNSPLHF	TGTGCCAGTAGCGCCTCAAAGGCGGCCTATAATTCACCCCTCCACTTT
TRBV4-1	TRBJ2-7	-	TRBD1	CASSQDQGQGKYEQYF	TGCGCCAGCAGCCAAGATCAAGGACAGGGCAAGTACGAGCAGTACTTC
TRBV29-1	TRBJ2-1	-	-	CSVVPTASYNEQFF	TGCAGCGTTGTTCCGACGGCCTCCTACAATGAGCAGTTCTTC
TRBV11-3	TRBJ1-2	-	-	CASSSLMGEGLNYGYTF	TGTGCCAGCAGCTCTCTGATGGGGGAGGGATTAAACTATGGCTACACCTTC
TRBV15	TRBJ2-3	-	TRBD2	CATSRARSGAGTDTQYF	TGTGCCACCAGCAGGGCTCGGAGCGGGGCGGGCACAGATACGCAGTATTTT
TRBV6-1	TRBJ2-3	-	-	CASTPGRDTQYF	TGTGCCAGCACTCCAGGTCGAGATACGCAGTATTTT
TRBV20-1	TRBJ2-7	few	TRBD2	CSARARGLASYEQYF	TGCAGTGCTAGAGCCCGTGGACTAGCAAGCTACGAGCAGTACTTC
TRBV18	TRBJ1-1	few	-	CASSPFDSDTEAFF	TGTGCCAGCTCACCATTTGACAGCGACACTGAAGCTTTCTTT
TRBV28	TRBJ2-7	-	TRBD2	CASSFTLAGLSYEQYF	TGTGCCAGCAGTTTCACCTTAGCGGGTCTCTCTTACGAGCAGTACTTC
TRBV29-1	TRBJ1-1	-	-	CSVTLATQNEAFF	TGCAGCGTTACCCTGGCGACCCAGAATGAAGCTTTCTTT
TRBV19	TRBJ1-1	-	-	CASSWLRGVDTEAFF	TGTGCCAGTAGTTGGCTCAGGGGAGTGGACACTGAAGCTTTCTTT
TRBV5-1	TRBJ1-3	-	-	CASSLETPRDNTIYF	TGCGCCAGCAGCTTGGAAACTCCTCGGGACAACACCATATATTTT
TRBV7-9	TRBJ2-7	once	-	CASSPTGFPTYEQYF	TGTGCCAGCAGCCCCACAGGGTTTCCCACCTACGAGCAGTACTTC
TRBV6-5	TRBJ1-4	-	-	CASSKGGLNEELFF	TGTGCCAGCAGTAAGGGGGGCCTTAATGAAGAACTGTTTTTT
TRBV6-5	TRBJ2-7	-	TRBD2	CASSYSVGGGVYEQYF	TGTGCCAGCAGTTACTCTGTTGGCGGGGGGGTCTACGAGCAGTACTTC
TRBV12-3/TRBV12-4	TRBJ2-7	-	TRBD2	CASSLKGLDGYEQYF	TGTGCCAGCAGTTTAAAGGGACTAGATGGGTACGAGCAGTACTTC
TRBV5-5	TRBJ1-5	few	-	CASSSRGEGNQPQHF	TGTGCCAGCAGCTCCAGGGGTGAGGGCAATCAGCCCCAGCATTTT
TRBV20-1	TRBJ2-2	-	-	CSAREATGELFF	TGCAGTGCTAGAGAAGCGACCGGGGAGCTGTTTTTT
TRBV20-1	TRBJ2-5	-	TRBD2	CSARYSGGPEEAQYF	TGCAGTGCTAGATATAGCGGGGGGCCAGAGGAGGCCCAGTACTTC
TRBV6-1	TRBJ2-7	-	TRBD2	CASRAGGTTYEQYF	TGTGCCAGCAGAGCGGGGGGGACCACCTACGAGCAGTACTTC
TRBV12-3/TRBV12-4	TRBJ1-4	few	-	CASSSRLGGQATNEKLFF	TGTGCCAGCAGTTCCCGTTTAGGTGGTCAGGCGACTAATGAAAAACTGTTTTTT
TRBV9	TRBJ1-2	few	-	CASSGDGGGLNYGYTF	TGTGCCAGCAGCGGAGACGGGGGAGGGCTTAACTATGGCTACACCTTC
TRBV7-9	TRBJ1-2	-	-	CASSLVGIGGYTF	TGTGCCAGCAGCTTAGTGGGGATCGGCGGCTACACCTTC
TRBV12-3/TRBV12-4	TRBJ2-5	-	TRBD1	CASSFQGAETQYF	TGTGCCAGCAGTTTTCAGGGGGCAGAGACCCAGTACTTC
TRBV3-1	TRBJ2-5	-	TRBD2	CASSQETSGGETQYF	TGTGCCAGCAGCCAAGAAACTAGCGGGGGTGAGACCCAGTACTTC
TRBV5-1	TRBJ1-5	-	-	CASSFDTNQPQHF	TGCGCCAGCAGCTTCGACACCAATCAGCCCCAGCATTTT
TRBV6-5	TRBJ1-4	many	TRBD1	CASRQGQGNEKLFF	TGTGCCAGCAGACAAGGACAGGGGAATGAAAAACTGTTTTTT
TRBV12-3/TRBV12-4	TRBJ2-1	few	TRBD2	CASSSGGGRVEQFF	TGTGCCAGCAGTTCCGGGGGGGGACGGGTGGAGCAGTTCTTC
TRBV12-3/TRBV12-4	TRBJ1-1	few	TRBD1	CASTLRTGGTEAFF	TGTGCCAGCACCCTTCGGACAGGGGGAACTGAAGCTTTCTTT
TRBV7-2	TRBJ1-6	many	-	CASREDPRSSYNSPLHF	TGTGCCAGCAGAGAGGACCCTCGGAGCTCCTATAATTCACCCCTCCACTTT